This T cell receptor (beta chain) was recorded in a study of T-cell memory formation after mild COVID-19. Study findings and constraints: Certain responding clones were present in pre-infection memory, suggesting participation of cross-reactive memory.

TCRdb itself ran the 5' RACE reads through MiXCR, one entry per CDR3 protein. The sample holds 150,000 or so distinct CDR3 sequences, about 15% seen once. Trimming took 3 bases from V and 3 from J, leaving 17 bases between them. The V gene's germline CDR1 is SQVTM and CDR2 ANQGSEA. This CDR3 is 15 amino acids long. This clonotype was observed a few times. The target antigen is unknown. The chain uses TRBV29-1 and TRBJ1-2, with a possible D match to TRBD1 (5 bases). This TCR was recovered from an adult woman who had mild COVID-19 (a few samples of this study predate the infection). Cell type and time point are not known. The sample comprised PBMCs or a T cell subset sorted from them (not recorded which). CDR3 loop: CSVERPIGADYGYTF. CDR3 sequence (DNA): TGCAGCGTTGAGAGGCCCATCGGGGCCGACTATGGCTACACCTTC.